One sample yielded the 19 T cell receptor beta chains listed below, sequenced in a study of TIL therapy for anti-PD-1-resistant metastatic lung cancer. The time point is: pre-treatment sample, taken before nivolumab and TIL therapy. The immunoSEQ assay was v3. Generated by immunoSEQ multiplex PCR, the TCRdb table keeps only in-frame clones and is missing some. Found here are 25,000 to 40,000 clones, about 70% of them singletons; the top ten hold approximately 2.7%. The sample was blood, taken at baseline. These receptors were collected from a woman aged 25 to 80 with non-small cell lung cancer.

The chain has TRBV19 and TRBJ2-7, with 9 bases matching TRBD2. The trim removed 0 bases at V and 7 bases at J, leaving 13 bases unmatched. CDR1 is LNHDA, CDR2 SQIVND, per germline (reference sequence). The CDR3 contains 17 residues. The CDR3 loop reads CASSIDLASGTQGEQYF. The CDR3 DNA follows: TGTGCCAGTAGTATAGACCTGGCTAGCGGGACTCAGGGGGAGCAGTACTTC.

J is TRBJ1-5 and V is TRBV7-9; D may be TRBD1 (5 bases). Trimming shortened V by 0 bases and J by 4 bases, and 10 bases separated the two germline ends. The CDR3 length is 15 residues. Germline V lookup: CDR1 SEHNR, CDR2 FQNEAQ (reference sequence). CDR3 in amino acids: CASSLASGPNQPQHF. Here the CDR3 DNA reads TGTGCCAGCAGCTTAGCGTCAGGGCCGAATCAGCCCCAGCATTTT. Based on the CDR3 plus reference TRBV7-9 and TRBJ1-5, the full variable domain is DTGVSQNPRHKITKRGQNVTFRCDPISEHNRLYWYRQTLGQGPEFLTYFQNEAQLEKSRLLSDRFSAERPKGSFSTLEIQRTEQGDSAMYLCASSLASGPNQPQHFGDGTRLSIL.

This sequence joins TRBV10-3 and TRBJ2-1; 9 bases are shared with TRBD2. With 10 bases clipped from V and 8 bases from J, the junction kept 15 bases outside the gene matches. The CDR3 consists of 15 residues. Per germline, CDR1 ENHRY and CDR2 SYGVKD. CDR3 residues: CATVKREDAGDEQFF. The CDR3 nucleotides are TGTGCCACGGTCAAGCGGGAGGACGCGGGGGATGAGCAGTTCTTC.

As for this clone: Within the sample, other DNA sequences also encode this same CDR3. This chain connects TRBV19 to TRBJ1-1; D unclear. CDR1 LNHDA and CDR2 SQIVND come from the germline V gene (reference sequence). CDR3 length: 13 amino acids. Trimming shortened V by 5 bases and J by 0 bases, and 7 bases separated the two germline ends. The CDR3 sequence: CASSGRVNTEAFF. The CDR3 DNA sequence: TGTGCCAGTAGTGGGAGAGTGAACACTGAAGCTTTCTTT. Together with reference TRBV19 and TRBJ1-1, the CDR3 gives the full variable domain: DGGITQSPKYLFRKEGQNVTLSCEQNLNHDAMYWYRQDPGQGLRLIYYSQIVNDFQKGDIAEGYSVSREKKESFPLTVTSAQKNPTAFYLCASSGRVNTEAFFGQGTRLTVV.

V gene TRBV7-6 combines with J gene TRBJ2-5, with TRBD1 as a possible D gene (6 bases). Germline-derived CDR1 and CDR2 are SGHVS and FNYEAQ. V was trimmed by 4 bases and J by 4 bases, leaving 16 bases between them. The CDR3 length is 15 residues. CDR3 nucleotides: TGTGCCAGCAGCTCAGTACAGGGTTTGGGAGAGACCCAGTACTTC. It is translated as CASSSVQGLGETQYF.

In its sample, this clone was seen once. This chain connects TRBV29-1 to TRBJ1-1, with 7 bases matching TRBD1. CDR1 is SQVTM, CDR2 ANQGSEA, per germline. V gave up 4 bases and J gave up 4 bases; unmatched junction bases: 12. This CDR3 spans 15 amino acids. Here the CDR3 DNA reads TGCAGCGTTGGGACAGGTTCATTGGGTGCCACTGAAGCTTTCTTT. The encoded protein is CSVGTGSLGATEAFF.

The V and J genes are TRBV27 and TRBJ2-7; D is undetermined. Trimming removed 9 bases from V and 0 bases from J, with 15 bases in between. Germline V gives CDR1 MNHEY, CDR2 SMNVEV (reference sequence). This CDR3 has 14 amino acids. The CDR3 DNA is TGTGCCAGTCAGATCACACCGGACTCCTACGAGCAGTACTTC. It is translated as CASQITPDSYEQYF.

Here the CDR3 DNA reads TGTGCCAGCAGCCAAACCACAGGGAATGGTGAGCAGTTCTTC. Amino acids: CASSQTTGNGEQFF. The V gene is TRBV7-2, the J gene TRBJ2-1; weak D call: TRBD1 (6 bases). Per the germline V gene, CDR1 is SGHTA and CDR2 is FQGNSA. The CDR3 sequence is 14 residues long. V gave up 5 bases and J gave up 9 bases, with 17 bases separating them.

The J gene is TRBJ2-2, the V gene TRBV14; TRBD2 matches at 8 bases. This CDR3 region has 15 residues. V was clipped by 6 bases and J by 2 bases; unmatched bases: 5. Germline CDR1 and CDR2: SGHDN and FVKESK. Here the CDR3 reads CASRTSVINTGELFF. CDR3 sequence (DNA): TGTGCCAGCAGGACTAGCGTGATTAACACCGGGGAGCTGTTTTTT.

The chain links TRBV27 to TRBJ1-5; no reliable D call. Trimming left V 0 bases short and J 3 bases short, with 3 bases between. The CDR3 runs 13 residues. The germline V gene encodes CDR1 MNHEY and CDR2 SMNVEV (reference sequence). The CDR3 reads CASSLSLNQPQHF. The CDR3 DNA follows: TGTGCCAGCAGTTTATCGCTCAATCAGCCCCAGCATTTT.

The chain uses TRBV6-5 and TRBJ1-1; D uncertain. The ends were cut back, 4 bases at V and 0 bases at J, with 6 bases in the middle. CDR3 length: 13 amino acids. Germline V lookup: CDR1 MNHEY, CDR2 SVGAGI. Here the CDR3 reads CASSWALNTEAFF. Here the CDR3 DNA reads TGTGCCAGCAGTTGGGCGCTGAACACTGAAGCTTTCTTT.

This clone has a handful of counts. The CDR3 sequence: CASSESHRAGYTF. CDR3 nucleotide sequence: TGCGCCAGCAGTGAGTCGCACAGGGCTGGCTACACCTTC. J is TRBJ1-2 and V is TRBV10-1; a possible D gene is TRBD1 (6 bases). From germline, CDR1 is WNHNN and CDR2 SYGVQD (reference sequence). Trimming stripped 0 bases from V and 7 bases from J, with 9 bases between. The CDR3 length is 13 residues.

V is TRBV5-5 and J is TRBJ1-2, with 7 positions matching TRBD1. Trimming removed 0 bases from V and 3 bases from J; junction bases left unmatched: 2. The V gene's germline CDR1 is SGHKS and CDR2 YYEKEE (reference sequence). The CDR3 extends over 14 amino acids. In DNA form, the CDR3 reads TGTGCCAGCAGCTTGGGACAGGGATACTATGGCTACACCTTC. Translating it yields CASSLGQGYYGYTF.

The chain links TRBV28 to TRBJ2-1, with 7 bases lining up with TRBD1. The CDR3 has 12 residues. CDR1 and CDR2 from the germline V gene are MDHEN and SYDVKM. V shed 4 bases, J shed 15 bases, and the junction held 9 bases outside the gene matches. CDR3 in DNA: TGTGCCAGCAGTTCCGCATCGGGACAGTGGTTCTTC. It is translated as CASSSASGQWFF.

The chain recombines TRBV7-6 with TRBJ2-2; D is possibly TRBD2 (6 bases). Germline assignment: CDR1 SGHVS and CDR2 FNYEAQ. This CDR3 has 15 amino acids. The V end lost 5 bases, the J end lost 8 bases, and 18 bases lay between the germline ends. The CDR3 is CASSPMTSMAGELFF. The CDR3 DNA reads as TGTGCCAGCAGCCCCATGACTAGTATGGCGGGGGAGCTGTTTTTT.

The chain uses TRBV30 and TRBJ1-1; 7 nucleotides match TRBD1. V shed 3 bases and J 8 bases; nucleotides not matched to a gene: 15. The CDR3 extends over 15 amino acids. Germline V gene lookup returns CDR1 GTSNPN and CDR2 SVGIG (reference sequence). CDR3 sequence reads: CAWSFRDRDSREAFF. The CDR3 nucleotides are TGTGCCTGGAGCTTCCGGGACAGAGACTCCCGGGAAGCTTTCTTT.

The chain joins TRBV11-2 to TRBJ1-2; 7 nucleotides agree with TRBD1. Looked up from germline, CDR1 is SGHAT and CDR2 is FQNNGV. This CDR3 contains 14 residues. The trim removed 5 bases at V and 1 base at J, leaving 4 bases unmatched. The CDR3 region has the DNA TGTGCCAGCAGCCCAACAGGGGTTAACTATGGCTACACCTTC. This gives the protein CASSPTGVNYGYTF.

The rearrangement joins TRBV7-7 to TRBJ2-1, with 7 bases aligning to TRBD1. Trimming took 4 bases from V and 5 from J; bases not matched to a gene: 11. Germline loops: CDR1 SSHAT, CDR2 FNYEAQ (reference sequence). The CDR3 sequence is 16 residues long. The CDR3 sequence is CASSSKIGGYNNEQFF. The CDR3, as DNA: TGTGCCAGCAGCTCAAAGATAGGGGGCTATAACAATGAGCAGTTCTTC.

The gene calls are TRBV29-1 and TRBJ2-3; TRBD2 matches 7 bases. The V gene end was trimmed by 6 bases and the J gene end by 5 bases; junction bases not matched to a gene: 2. CDR1 and CDR2 from the germline V gene are SQVTM and ANQGSEA. The CDR3 contains 11 residues. CDR3 protein: CSVREGDTQYF. The CDR3 region has the DNA TGCAGCGTCAGGGAGGGAGATACGCAGTATTTT.